What follows describes a single T cell receptor beta chain. Produced via immunoSEQ multiplex PCR; TCRdb's table is partial and in-frame only. The data show 75,000 to 95,000 clones, more than 75% seen once. This sample is part of a study of glioma-infiltrating T cells after dendritic cell vaccination. Study-level information: Monocyte-derived dendritic cells, cultured approximately seven days with IL-4 and GM-CSF, were pulsed with autologous tumor lysate. Patients received three intradermal dendritic cell vaccine injections at biweekly intervals.

The CDR3 has 16 residues. Time point denoted: after dendritic cell vaccination, including at tumor progression/relapse. The source was blood, collected after dendritic cell vaccination. This clonotype was sampled from a human donor with glioblastoma. The chain has TRBV21-1 and TRBJ2-5; the table's TRBD1 call for D was not verified on the DNA. TRBV21-1 is a documented pseudogene. CDR3 in amino acids: CASSKGRTGGQETQYF. The CDR3 DNA follows: TGTGCCAGCAGCAAAGGGAGGACAGGGGGGCAAGAGACCCAGTACTTC.